This TCR beta chain was recorded in a study of T cell repertoires in cytomegalovirus infection. Overall study context: The public TCR beta signatures pointed to both CMV infection and matching HLA type. Findings and caveats of the study: Frequencies of public TCR beta families were cumulated, and this identified carriers of CMV plus the relevant HLA. CMV-specific HLA-C-restricted TCR beta clonotypes dominated the ex vivo response.

Concerning this clonotype: Antigen specificity is unknown.

Germline V gene data show CDR1 as KGHDR and CDR2 as SFDVKD. The CDR3 is 13 residues long. Trimming removed 9 bases from V and 0 bases from J; junction bases left unmatched: 0. TCRdb analysed the reads with MiXCR anew, one entry per CDR3 protein. The sample comprises around 240,000 distinct CDR3 sequences, roughly 22% of which are singletons, and 15% to 20% rests with the top ten. Sequencing input: CD8+ T cells from PBMCs. The rearrangement joins TRBV24-1 to TRBJ2-2; 7 nucleotides match TRBD1. The sequence came from a human donor in good health (CMV status not recorded). Some clones in this sample may be carry-over from other donors' samples. Here the CDR3 DNA reads TGTGCCACCGGACAGGCGAACACCGGGGAGCTGTTTTTT. It is translated as CATGQANTGELFF.